This entry lists 16 T cell receptor beta chains sequenced from one sample in a study of blood T cell repertoires in COVID-19. Using immunoSEQ multiplex PCR, the repertoire was profiled, and TCRdb retains in-frame clones only, with some absent. In the table there are around 290,000 clones, roughly 88% of which are singletons. Sequencing was done on a sample of PBMCs or T cells enriched from blood (not recorded which). The receptors here all came from a woman in her twenties or thirties who had recovered from COVID-19.

This chain connects TRBV11-2 to TRBJ2-3; D not resolved. Germline lookup yields CDR1 SGHAT and CDR2 FQNNGV. V was clipped by 2 bases and J by 1 base, with 13 bases between them. The CDR3 runs 16 residues. Here the CDR3 DNA reads TGTGCCAGCAGCTTATACTTAGTCGTGGGCACAGATACGCAGTATTTT. Protein product: CASSLYLVVGTDTQYF.

V usage is TRBV7-3 and J usage is TRBJ1-1, with 7 bases identical to TRBD1. V shed 1 base and J 1 base; nucleotides not matched to a gene: 6. This CDR3 has 16 residues. From germline, CDR1 is SGHTA and CDR2 FQGTGA. Here the CDR3 DNA reads TGTGCCAGCAGCTTAAGGCAGGGGGGATCGAACACTGAAGCTTTCTTT. Its protein product is CASSLRQGGSNTEAFF.

This rearrangement joins TRBV28 to TRBJ1-2; tentatively, D is TRBD1 (6 bases). The CDR3 runs to 14 residues. V lost 4 bases and J lost 10, with 19 bases in between. CDR1 and CDR2 from the germline V gene are MDHEN and SYDVKM. CDR3 sequence: CASSYTGTQWDYTF. CDR3 DNA sequence: TGTGCCAGCAGTTACACAGGGACCCAGTGGGACTACACCTTC.

A note on this clone: At one end, the junction sequence differs from germline, possibly due to a read error. The chain is built from TRBV7-7 and TRBJ1-2; D gene unclear. Germline V gene sequence: CDR1 SSHAT, CDR2 FNYEAQ (reference sequence). This CDR3 region has 19 residues. The CDR3 DNA is TGTGCTAGCAGCCAAATTCCGTCCAATGCGATCGCCCGTGCGAGCGGCTACACCTTC. Translation: CASSQIPSNAIARASGYTF.

The chain recombines TRBV7-3 with TRBJ2-3; D uncertain. Trimming removed 0 bases from V and 4 bases from J, with 11 bases in between. CDR1 and CDR2 (germline): SGHTA, FQGTGA. This CDR3 has 15 residues. The CDR3 is CASSLTPSVADTQYF. The CDR3 region has the DNA TGTGCCAGCAGCTTAACTCCTTCGGTGGCAGATACGCAGTATTTT. Looking up the rest from reference TRBV7-3 and TRBJ2-3 gives the full variable domain: GAGVSQTPSNKVTEKGKYVELRCDPISGHTALYWYRQSLGQGPEFLIYFQGTGAADDSGLPNDRFFAVRPEGSVSTLKIQRTERGDSAVYLCASSLTPSVADTQYFGPGTRLTVL.

CDR3 bases: TGTGCCAGCAGCCCTCGGACAGGAATGGGTATGGATACGCAGTATTTT. Protein: CASSPRTGMGMDTQYF. The V gene is TRBV9, the J gene TRBJ2-3, with 7 bases matching TRBD1. CDR3 size: 16 residues. The germline V gene has CDR1 SGDLS and CDR2 YYNGEE. After removal of 4 bases from V and 6 bases from J, the junction contained 14 bases not matched to a gene.

This clone appeared a single time. The CDR3 loop reads CASSEARWGRNNYGYTF. The CDR3 coding sequence is TGTGCCAGCAGTGAAGCTCGGTGGGGCAGAAATAACTATGGCTACACCTTC. The chain employs TRBV2 and TRBJ1-2, with D perhaps TRBD1 (5 bases). The V gene's germline CDR1 is SNHLY and CDR2 FYNNEI. This CDR3 comprises 17 residues. Trimming pared 0 bases from V and 1 base from J, leaving 15 bases between.

The chain joins TRBV18 to TRBJ2-1; 8 bases agree with TRBD2. After removal of 2 bases from V and 9 bases from J, the junction contained 9 bases not matched to a gene. This CDR3 region has 15 residues. Germline values: CDR1 KGHSH, CDR2 LQKENI. The DNA of the CDR3 is TGTGCCAGCTCACCAGGGTCGGGAGGGCCAGGTGAGCAGTTCTTC. This codes for CASSPGSGGPGEQFF.

The rearrangement uses TRBV25-1 and TRBJ1-5; the match to TRBD1 covers 11 bases. Germline V CDR1 and CDR2: MGHDK, SYGVNS. CDR3 length: 14 amino acids. Unmatched junction bases numbered 3, after V lost 6 bases and J lost 5 bases. CDR3 residues: CASSRTGGHQPQHF. DNA for the CDR3: TGTGCCAGCAGCCGGACAGGGGGCCATCAGCCCCAGCATTTT.

The chain combines TRBV28 with TRBJ1-5, with 8 bases identical to TRBD1. Per the germline V gene, CDR1 is MDHEN and CDR2 is SYDVKM. With V trimmed by 6 bases and J by 6 bases, 10 bases remained unmatched. The CDR3 totals 15 residues. CDR3 loop: CASRRQGSGIQPQHF. The CDR3 DNA reads TGTGCCAGCAGGAGACAGGGGTCGGGAATTCAGCCCCAGCATTTT.

This clone is a singleton in its sample. The chain uses TRBV7-2 and TRBJ1-2, with D uncertain. Germline V gene sequence: CDR1 SGHTA, CDR2 FQGNSA. Trimming left V 2 bases short and J 6 bases short, with 7 bases between. The CDR3 is 12 residues long. The CDR3 DNA is TGTGCCAGCAGCTTATACGGGGATGGCTACACCTTC. Protein product: CASSLYGDGYTF.

The chain uses TRBV5-1 and TRBJ1-2; 8 bases map to TRBD1. Trimming took 4 bases from V and 6 from J; bases not matched to a gene: 8. CDR3 length: 14 amino acids. From germline, CDR1 is SGHRS and CDR2 YFSETQ. CDR3 sequence reads: CASSIGQGFDGYTF. The CDR3 DNA reads as TGCGCCAGCAGCATAGGACAGGGCTTCGATGGCTACACCTTC.

V usage is TRBV28 and J usage is TRBJ1-1; 11 bases map to TRBD1. V shed 2 bases, J shed 4 bases, and the junction held 9 bases outside the gene matches. Looked up from germline, CDR1 is MDHEN and CDR2 is SYDVKM. The CDR3 totals 17 residues. The DNA of the CDR3 is TGTGCCAGCAGTTTAAGGAGGACAGGGGGCTTGGGCACTGAAGCTTTCTTT. It is translated as CASSLRRTGGLGTEAFF. The entire variable domain, with the rest obtained from reference TRBV28 and TRBJ1-1, is as follows: DVKVTQSSRYLVKRTGEKVFLECVQDMDHENMFWYRQDPGLGLRLIYFSYDVKMKEKGDIPEGYSVSREKKERFSLILESASTNQTSMYLCASSLRRTGGLGTEAFFGQGTRLTVV.

This chain uses TRBV6-5 with TRBJ1-2; a possible D gene is TRBD1 (6 bases). V lost 10 bases to trimming and J lost 8 bases, with 11 bases between them. Germline V CDR1 and CDR2: MNHEY, SVGAGI. This CDR3 has 10 amino acids. As DNA, the CDR3 is TGTGCCACATCGCAGGGGGGCTACACCTTC. This encodes CATSQGGYTF.

This clone was seen only once. V usage is TRBV3-1 (or the pseudogene TRBV3-2) and J usage is TRBJ2-7; 13 nucleotides agree with TRBD2. Losses at the gene ends were 4 bases for V and 5 bases for J; bases not matched to a gene: 5. CDR1 is LGHDT and CDR2 is YNNKEL in the germline V gene (reference sequence). The CDR3 spans 15 residues. DNA of the CDR3: TGTGCCAGCAGCCTACCCGGGACTAGCGGGAACGAGCAGTACTTC. The encoded protein is CASSLPGTSGNEQYF.

The chain carries TRBV5-1 and TRBJ2-3; 8 bases agree with TRBD2. Per germline, CDR1 SGHRS and CDR2 YFSETQ. Unmatched junction bases numbered 15, after V lost 9 bases and J lost 6 bases. This CDR3 contains 15 residues. CDR3 loop: CATSVLSGRGDTQYF. The DNA of the CDR3 is TGCGCCACCTCGGTTCTGAGCGGGAGAGGTGATACGCAGTATTTT.